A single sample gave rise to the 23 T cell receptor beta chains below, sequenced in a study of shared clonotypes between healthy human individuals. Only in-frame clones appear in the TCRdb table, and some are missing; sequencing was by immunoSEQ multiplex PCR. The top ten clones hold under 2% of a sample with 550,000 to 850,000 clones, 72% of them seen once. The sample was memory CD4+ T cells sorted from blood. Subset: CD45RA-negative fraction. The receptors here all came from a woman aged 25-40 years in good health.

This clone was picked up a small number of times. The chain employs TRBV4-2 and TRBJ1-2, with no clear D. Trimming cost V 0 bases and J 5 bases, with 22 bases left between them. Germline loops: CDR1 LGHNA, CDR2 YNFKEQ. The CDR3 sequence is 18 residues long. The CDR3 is CASSQDLLEGITIYGYTF. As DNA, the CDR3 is TGTGCCAGCAGCCAAGATCTTCTCGAGGGCATAACGATTTATGGCTACACCTTC.

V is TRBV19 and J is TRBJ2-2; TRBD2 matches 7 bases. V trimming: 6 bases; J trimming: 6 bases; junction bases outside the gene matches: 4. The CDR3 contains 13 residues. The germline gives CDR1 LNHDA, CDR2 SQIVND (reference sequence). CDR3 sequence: CASRAAGAGELFF. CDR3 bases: TGTGCCAGTAGAGCGGCGGGGGCCGGGGAGCTGTTTTTT.

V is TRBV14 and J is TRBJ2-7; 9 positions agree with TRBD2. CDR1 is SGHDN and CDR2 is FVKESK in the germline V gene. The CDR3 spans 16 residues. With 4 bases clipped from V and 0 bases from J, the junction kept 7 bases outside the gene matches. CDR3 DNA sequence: TGTGCCAGCAGCCCTACTCTAGCGGGACGCTCCTACGAGCAGTACTTC. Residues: CASSPTLAGRSYEQYF.

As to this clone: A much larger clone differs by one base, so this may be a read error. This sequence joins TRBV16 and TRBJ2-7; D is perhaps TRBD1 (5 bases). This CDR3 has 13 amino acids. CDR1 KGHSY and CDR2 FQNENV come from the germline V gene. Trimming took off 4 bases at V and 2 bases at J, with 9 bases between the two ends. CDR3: CASSLQETYEQYF. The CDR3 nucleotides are TGTGCCAGCAGCCTACAGGAAACCTACGAGCAGTACTTC.

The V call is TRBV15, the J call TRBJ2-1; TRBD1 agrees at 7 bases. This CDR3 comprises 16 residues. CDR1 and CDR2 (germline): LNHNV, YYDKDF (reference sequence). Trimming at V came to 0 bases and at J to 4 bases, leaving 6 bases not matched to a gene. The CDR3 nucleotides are TGTGCCACCAGCAGAGATGTTGGGACAGCATACAATGAGCAGTTCTTC. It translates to CATSRDVGTAYNEQFF.

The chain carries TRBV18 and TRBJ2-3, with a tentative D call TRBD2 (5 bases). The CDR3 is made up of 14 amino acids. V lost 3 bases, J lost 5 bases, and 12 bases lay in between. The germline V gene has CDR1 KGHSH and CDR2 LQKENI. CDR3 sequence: CASSPSVEGDTQYF. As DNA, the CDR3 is TGTGCCAGCTCACCTTCGGTTGAGGGAGATACGCAGTATTTT.

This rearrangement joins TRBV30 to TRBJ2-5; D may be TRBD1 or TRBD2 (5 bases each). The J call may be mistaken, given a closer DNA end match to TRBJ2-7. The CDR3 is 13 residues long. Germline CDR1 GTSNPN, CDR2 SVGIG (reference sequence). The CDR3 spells CAWRGPSLYEQYF. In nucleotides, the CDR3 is TGTGCCTGGAGGGGGCCTAGCTTATACGAGCAGTACTTC.

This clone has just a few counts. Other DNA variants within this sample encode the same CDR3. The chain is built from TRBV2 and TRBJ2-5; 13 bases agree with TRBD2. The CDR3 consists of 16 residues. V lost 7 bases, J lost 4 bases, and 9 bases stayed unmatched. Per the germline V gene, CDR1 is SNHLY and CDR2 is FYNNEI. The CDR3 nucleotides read TGTGCCAGCAAGTGGGGACTAGCGGGATGGGCAGAGACCCAGTACTTC. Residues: CASKWGLAGWAETQYF.

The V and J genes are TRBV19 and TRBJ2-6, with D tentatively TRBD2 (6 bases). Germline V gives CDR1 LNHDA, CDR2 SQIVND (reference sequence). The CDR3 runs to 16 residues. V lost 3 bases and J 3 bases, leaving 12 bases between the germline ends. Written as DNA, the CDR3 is TGTGCCAGTAGTATCGAGGGCGGGGTTGGGGCCAACGTCCTGACTTTC. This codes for CASSIEGGVGANVLTF. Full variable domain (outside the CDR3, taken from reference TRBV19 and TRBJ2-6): DGGITQSPKYLFRKEGQNVTLSCEQNLNHDAMYWYRQDPGQGLRLIYYSQIVNDFQKGDIAEGYSVSREKKESFPLTVTSAQKNPTAFYLCASSIEGGVGANVLTFGAGSRLTVL.

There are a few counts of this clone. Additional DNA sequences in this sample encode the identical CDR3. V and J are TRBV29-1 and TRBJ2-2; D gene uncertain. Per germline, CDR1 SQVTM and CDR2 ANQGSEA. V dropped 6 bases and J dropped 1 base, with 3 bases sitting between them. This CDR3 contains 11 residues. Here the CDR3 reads CSVMNTGELFF. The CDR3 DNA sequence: TGCAGCGTCATGAACACCGGGGAGCTGTTTTTT.

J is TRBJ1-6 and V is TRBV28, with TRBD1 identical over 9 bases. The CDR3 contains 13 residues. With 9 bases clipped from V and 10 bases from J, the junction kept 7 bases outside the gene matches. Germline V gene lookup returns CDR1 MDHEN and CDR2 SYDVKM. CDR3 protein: CASYRGHQSPLHF. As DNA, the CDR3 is TGTGCCAGTTACAGGGGGCATCAGTCACCCCTCCACTTT. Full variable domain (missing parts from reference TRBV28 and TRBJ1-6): DVKVTQSSRYLVKRTGEKVFLECVQDMDHENMFWYRQDPGLGLRLIYFSYDVKMKEKGDIPEGYSVSREKKERFSLILESASTNQTSMYLCASYRGHQSPLHFGNGTRLTVT.

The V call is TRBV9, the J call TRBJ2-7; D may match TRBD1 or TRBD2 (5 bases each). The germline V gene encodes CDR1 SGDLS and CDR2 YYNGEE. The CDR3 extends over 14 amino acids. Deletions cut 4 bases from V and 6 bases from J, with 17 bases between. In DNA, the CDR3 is TGTGCCAGCAGCCCCGGGACCGGAGTGGCCGAGCAGTACTTC. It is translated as CASSPGTGVAEQYF.

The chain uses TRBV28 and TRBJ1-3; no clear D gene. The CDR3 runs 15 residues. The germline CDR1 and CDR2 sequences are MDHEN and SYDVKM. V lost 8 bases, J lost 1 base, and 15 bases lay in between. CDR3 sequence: CASSSLRASGNTIYF. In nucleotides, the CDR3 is TGTGCCAGCTCTTCCCTTAGGGCTTCTGGAAACACCATATATTTT.

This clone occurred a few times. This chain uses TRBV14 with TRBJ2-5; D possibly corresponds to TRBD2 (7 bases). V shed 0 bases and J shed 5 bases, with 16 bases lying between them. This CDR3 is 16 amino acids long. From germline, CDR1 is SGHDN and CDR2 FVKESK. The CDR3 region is CASSQDPGGPVETQYF. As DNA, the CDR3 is TGTGCCAGCAGCCAAGACCCGGGGGGCCCTGTGGAGACCCAGTACTTC.

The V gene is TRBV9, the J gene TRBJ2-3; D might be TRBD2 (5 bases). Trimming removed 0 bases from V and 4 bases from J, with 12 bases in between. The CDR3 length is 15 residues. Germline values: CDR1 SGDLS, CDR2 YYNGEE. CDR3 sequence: CASSVGHGSSDTQYF. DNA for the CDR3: TGTGCCAGCAGCGTAGGGCATGGGAGTTCAGATACGCAGTATTTT.

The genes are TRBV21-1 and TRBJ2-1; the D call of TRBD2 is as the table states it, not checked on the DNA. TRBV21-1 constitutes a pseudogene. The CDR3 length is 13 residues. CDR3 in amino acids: CASSIGSYNEQFF. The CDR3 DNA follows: TGTGCCAGCAGCATCGGCTCCTACAATGAGCAGTTCTTC.

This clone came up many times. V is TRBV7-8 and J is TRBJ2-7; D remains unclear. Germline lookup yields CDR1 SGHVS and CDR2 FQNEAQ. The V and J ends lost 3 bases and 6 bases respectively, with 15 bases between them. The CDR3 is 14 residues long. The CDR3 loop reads CASSFISEVGEQYF. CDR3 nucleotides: TGTGCCAGCAGCTTTATCAGCGAAGTGGGCGAGCAGTACTTC.

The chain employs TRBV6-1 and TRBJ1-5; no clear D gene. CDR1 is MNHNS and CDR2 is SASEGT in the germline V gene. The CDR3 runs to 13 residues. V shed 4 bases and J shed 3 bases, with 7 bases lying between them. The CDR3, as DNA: TGTGCCAGCAGTGCCAGGATCAATCAGCCCCAGCATTTT. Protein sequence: CASSARINQPQHF.

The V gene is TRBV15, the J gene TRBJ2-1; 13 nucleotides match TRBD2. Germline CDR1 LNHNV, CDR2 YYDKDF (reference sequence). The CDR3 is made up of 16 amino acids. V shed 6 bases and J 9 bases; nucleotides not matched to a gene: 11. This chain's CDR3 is CATRGSGLAGVGEQFF. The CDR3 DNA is TGTGCCACCAGGGGAAGCGGACTAGCGGGAGTGGGTGAGCAGTTCTTC.

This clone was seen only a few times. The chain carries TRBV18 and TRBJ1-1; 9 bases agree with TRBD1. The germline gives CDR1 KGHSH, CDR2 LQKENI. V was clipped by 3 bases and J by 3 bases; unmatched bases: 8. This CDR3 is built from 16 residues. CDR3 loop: CASSPGTGSRDTEAFF. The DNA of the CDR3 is TGTGCCAGCTCACCTGGGACAGGGAGTCGAGACACTGAAGCTTTCTTT.

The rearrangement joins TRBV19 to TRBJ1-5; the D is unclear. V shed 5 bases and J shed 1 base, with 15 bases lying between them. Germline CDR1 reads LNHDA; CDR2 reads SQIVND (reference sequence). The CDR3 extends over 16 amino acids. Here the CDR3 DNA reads TGTGCCAGTAGTCCTAACCCAATGGGGAGCAATCAGCCCCAGCATTTT. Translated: CASSPNPMGSNQPQHF.

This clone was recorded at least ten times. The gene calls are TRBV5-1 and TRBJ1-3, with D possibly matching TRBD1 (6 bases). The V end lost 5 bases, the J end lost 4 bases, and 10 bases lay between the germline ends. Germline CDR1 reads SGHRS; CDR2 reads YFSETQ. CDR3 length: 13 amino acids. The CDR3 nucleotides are TGCGCCAGCAGTGATGGACAGGGAAACACCATATATTTT. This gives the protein CASSDGQGNTIYF.

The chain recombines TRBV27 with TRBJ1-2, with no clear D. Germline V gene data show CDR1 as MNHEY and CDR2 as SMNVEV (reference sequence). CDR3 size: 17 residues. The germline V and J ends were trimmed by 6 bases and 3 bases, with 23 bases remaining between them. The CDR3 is CASRAGLGEILHYGYTF. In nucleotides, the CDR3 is TGTGCCAGCAGGGCCGGTCTCGGGGAGATACTACACTATGGCTACACCTTC.